This T cell receptor (beta chain) emerged from a study of blood T cell repertoires in COVID-19. Study details: Acute-phase and convalescent COVID-19 samples originated in the United States, Italy and Spain. The analysed material was cDNA or gDNA that came from T cells, B-cell-depleted T cells, or PBMCs.

This clone has only a few counts. Original processing methods: Quantification of nucleated cells was approximated via reference gene primer amplification. TCRdb's copy holds only in-frame clones and misses some; the assay was immunoSEQ multiplex PCR. V and J calls and clone size follow that table, whereas D and trimming were derived from the DNA. The sample lists tens of thousands of clones, around 79% occurring once. The CDR3 contains 18 residues. In germline, CDR1 is MNHNS, CDR2 SASEGT. The trim removed 0 bases at V and 5 bases at J, leaving 12 bases unmatched. The rearrangement links TRBV6-1 to TRBJ2-5, with 10 positions matching TRBD2. The receptor comes from a woman aged 50 to 60 with active or convalescent COVID-19. The sequenced sample was peripheral blood. CDR3 amino acids: CASSEASGTSGVRETQYF. The DNA for the CDR3 is TGTGCCAGCAGTGAAGCGTCGGGAACTAGCGGGGTCCGGGAGACCCAGTACTTC.